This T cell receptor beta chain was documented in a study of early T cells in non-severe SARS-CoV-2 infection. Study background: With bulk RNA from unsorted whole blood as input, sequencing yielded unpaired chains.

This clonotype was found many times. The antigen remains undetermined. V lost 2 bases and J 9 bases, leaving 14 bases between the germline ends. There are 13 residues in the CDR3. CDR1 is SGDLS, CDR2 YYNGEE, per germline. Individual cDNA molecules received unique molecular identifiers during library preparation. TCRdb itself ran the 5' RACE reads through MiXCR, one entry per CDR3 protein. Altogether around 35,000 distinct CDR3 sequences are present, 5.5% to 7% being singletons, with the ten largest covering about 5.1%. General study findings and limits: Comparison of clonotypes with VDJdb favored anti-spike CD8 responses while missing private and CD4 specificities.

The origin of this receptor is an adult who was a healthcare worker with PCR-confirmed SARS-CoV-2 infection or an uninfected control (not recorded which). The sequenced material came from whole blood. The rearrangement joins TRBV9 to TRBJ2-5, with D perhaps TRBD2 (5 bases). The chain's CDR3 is CASSVAPGEPQYF. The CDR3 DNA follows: TGTGCCAGCAGCGTGGCCCCCGGGGAGCCCCAGTACTTC.